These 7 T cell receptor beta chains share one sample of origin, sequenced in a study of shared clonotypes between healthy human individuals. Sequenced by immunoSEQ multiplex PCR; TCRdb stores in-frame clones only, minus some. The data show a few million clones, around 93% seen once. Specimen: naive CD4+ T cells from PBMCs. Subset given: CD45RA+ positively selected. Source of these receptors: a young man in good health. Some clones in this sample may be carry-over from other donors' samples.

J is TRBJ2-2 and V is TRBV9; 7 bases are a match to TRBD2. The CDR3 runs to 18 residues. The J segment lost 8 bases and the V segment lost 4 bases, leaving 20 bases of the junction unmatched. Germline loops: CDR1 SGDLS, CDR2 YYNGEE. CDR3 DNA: TGTGCCAGCAGCCCGGGCCTCTCCGGGGGGAGGCGAGCGGGGGAGCTGTTTTTT. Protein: CASSPGLSGGRRAGELFF. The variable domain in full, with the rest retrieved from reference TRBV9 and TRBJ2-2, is DSGVTQTPKHLITATGQRVTLRCSPRSGDLSVYWYQQSLDQGLQFLIQYYNGEERAKGNILERFSAQQFPDLHSELNLSSLELGDSALYFCASSPGLSGGRRAGELFFGEGSRLTVL.

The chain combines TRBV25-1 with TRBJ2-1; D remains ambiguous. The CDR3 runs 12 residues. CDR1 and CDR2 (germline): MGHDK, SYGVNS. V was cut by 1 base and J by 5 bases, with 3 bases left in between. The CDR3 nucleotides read TGTGCCAGCAGTGAATTTAACAATGAGCAGTTCTTC. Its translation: CASSEFNNEQFF.

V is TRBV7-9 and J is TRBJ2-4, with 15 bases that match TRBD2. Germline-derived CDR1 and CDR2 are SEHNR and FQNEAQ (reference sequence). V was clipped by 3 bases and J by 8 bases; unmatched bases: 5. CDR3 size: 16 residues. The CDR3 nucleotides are TGTGCCAGCAGCTTGGGACTAGCGGGAGGTGGGGACATTCAGTACTTC. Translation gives CASSLGLAGGGDIQYF.

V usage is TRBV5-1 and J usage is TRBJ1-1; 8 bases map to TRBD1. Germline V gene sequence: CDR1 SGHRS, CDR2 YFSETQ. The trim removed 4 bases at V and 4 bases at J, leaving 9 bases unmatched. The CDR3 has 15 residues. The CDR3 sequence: CASSAGQGGSTEAFF. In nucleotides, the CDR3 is TGCGCCAGCAGCGCCGGACAGGGTGGGAGCACTGAAGCTTTCTTT. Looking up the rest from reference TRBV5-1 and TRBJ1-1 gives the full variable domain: KAGVTQTPRYLIKTRGQQVTLSCSPISGHRSVSWYQQTPGQGLQFLFEYFSETQRNKGNFPGRFSGRQFSNSRSEMNVSTLELGDSALYLCASSAGQGGSTEAFFGQGTRLTVV.

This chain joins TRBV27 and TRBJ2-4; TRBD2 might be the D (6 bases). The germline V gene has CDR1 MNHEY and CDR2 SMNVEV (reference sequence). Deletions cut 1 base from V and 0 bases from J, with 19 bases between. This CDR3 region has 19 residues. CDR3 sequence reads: CASSLWGIAEPLAKNIQYF. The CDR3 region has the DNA TGTGCCAGCAGTTTATGGGGGATAGCGGAGCCTCTAGCCAAAAACATTCAGTACTTC.

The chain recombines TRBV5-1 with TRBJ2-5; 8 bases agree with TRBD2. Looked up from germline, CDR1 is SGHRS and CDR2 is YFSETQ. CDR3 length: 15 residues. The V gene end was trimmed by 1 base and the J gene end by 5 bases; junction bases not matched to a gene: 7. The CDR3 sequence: CASSLRVAGRETQYF. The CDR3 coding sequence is TGCGCCAGCAGCTTGAGAGTAGCGGGAAGGGAGACCCAGTACTTC. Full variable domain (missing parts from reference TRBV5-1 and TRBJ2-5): KAGVTQTPRYLIKTRGQQVTLSCSPISGHRSVSWYQQTPGQGLQFLFEYFSETQRNKGNFPGRFSGRQFSNSRSEMNVSTLELGDSALYLCASSLRVAGRETQYFGPGTRLLVL.

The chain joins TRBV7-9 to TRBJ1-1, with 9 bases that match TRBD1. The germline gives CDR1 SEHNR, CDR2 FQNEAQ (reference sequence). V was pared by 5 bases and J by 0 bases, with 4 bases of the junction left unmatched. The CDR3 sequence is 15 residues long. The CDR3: CASSRTGVMNTEAFF. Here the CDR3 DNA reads TGTGCCAGCAGCCGGACAGGGGTTATGAACACTGAAGCTTTCTTT.